One T cell receptor beta chain is described in this entry. The data were produced by immunoSEQ multiplex PCR, yet TCRdb's version contains in-frame clones alone and is incomplete. The sample carries fewer than 20,000 clones, 92% recorded once. These data are taken from a study of PD-1 blockade in classical Hodgkin lymphoma. Time point indicated: newly diagnosed, previously untreated cHL patient sample. By magnetic negative selection, CD4+ T cells were purified from thawed PBMCs. Germline V lookup: CDR1 LNHNV, CDR2 YYDKDF (reference sequence). The CDR3 sequence is 14 residues long. Trimming removed 4 bases from V and 7 bases from J; junction bases left unmatched: 4.

The source is a human donor with classical Hodgkin lymphoma. The chain joins TRBV15 to TRBJ2-1; TRBD2 matches 10 bases. The sequenced sample was CD4+ T cells from blood. CDR3 bases: TGTGCCACCAGCACGGCTAGCGGGGGAAATGAGCAGTTCTTC. Protein: CATSTASGGNEQFF.